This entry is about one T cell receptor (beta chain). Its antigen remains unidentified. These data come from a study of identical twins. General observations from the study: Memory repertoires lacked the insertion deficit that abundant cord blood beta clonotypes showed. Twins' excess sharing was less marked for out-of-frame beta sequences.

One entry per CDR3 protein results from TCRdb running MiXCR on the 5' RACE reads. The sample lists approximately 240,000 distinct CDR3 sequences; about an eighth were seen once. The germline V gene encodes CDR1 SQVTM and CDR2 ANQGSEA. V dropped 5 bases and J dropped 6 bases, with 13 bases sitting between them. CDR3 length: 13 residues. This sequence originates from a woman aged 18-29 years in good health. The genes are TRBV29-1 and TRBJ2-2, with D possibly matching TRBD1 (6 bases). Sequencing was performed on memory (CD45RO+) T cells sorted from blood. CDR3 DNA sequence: TGCAGCGTTTGGCAGGGGCATTCCGGGGAGCTGTTTTTT. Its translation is CSVWQGHSGELFF.